A few counts support the clone carrying this T cell receptor (beta chain). The CDR3 covers 15 residues. Looked up from germline, CDR1 is MNHEY and CDR2 is SVGEGT. The junction had 10 bases not matched to a gene; V was cut back by 5 bases and J by 5 bases. The data stem from a study of T-cell reconstitution after alpha-beta-depleted transplantation in children. The library targeted TCRbeta and was prepared with unique molecular identifiers. Via MiXCR, TCRdb re-called the PCR reads, giving one row per CDR3 protein. The table shows about 360,000 distinct CDR3 sequences, with about an eighth occurring only once.

The sequenced sample was PBMCs, obtained from the stem cell graft. The chain combines TRBV6-2 or TRBV6-3 with TRBJ1-1; TRBD1 matches at 8 bases. The receptor's source is a human donor who donated a stem cell graft to a child with Fanconi anemia. The CDR3 protein is CASSPSRGRETEAFF. The CDR3 nucleotides are TGTGCCAGCAGTCCTTCCAGGGGGCGGGAGACTGAAGCTTTCTTT.